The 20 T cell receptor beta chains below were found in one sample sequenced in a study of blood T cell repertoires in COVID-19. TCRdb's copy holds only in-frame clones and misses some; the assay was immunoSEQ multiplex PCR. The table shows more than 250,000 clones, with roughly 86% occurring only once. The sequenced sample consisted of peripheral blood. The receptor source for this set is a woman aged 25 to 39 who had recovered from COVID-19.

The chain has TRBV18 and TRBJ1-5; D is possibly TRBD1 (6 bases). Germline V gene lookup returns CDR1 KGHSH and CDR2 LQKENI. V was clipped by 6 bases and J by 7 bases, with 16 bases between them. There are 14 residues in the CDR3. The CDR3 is CASSGTTGWQPQHF. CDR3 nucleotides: TGTGCCAGCTCCGGAACGACAGGTTGGCAGCCCCAGCATTTT.

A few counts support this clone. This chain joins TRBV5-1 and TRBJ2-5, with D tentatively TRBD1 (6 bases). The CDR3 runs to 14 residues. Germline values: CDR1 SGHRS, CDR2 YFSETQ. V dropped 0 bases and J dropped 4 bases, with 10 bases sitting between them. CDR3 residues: CASSLARGRETQYF. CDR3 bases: TGCGCCAGCAGCTTGGCCAGGGGTAGAGAGACCCAGTACTTC.

CDR3 nucleotide sequence: TGTGCCAGCAGCTTACTGGGGAGTGAGCAGTTCTTC. Translation gives CASSLLGSEQFF. The chain recombines TRBV11-3 with TRBJ2-1, with D tentatively TRBD2 (5 bases). Germline CDR1 is SGHNT and CDR2 is YENEEA. The V end lost 2 bases, the J end lost 9 bases, and 8 bases lay between the germline ends. This CDR3 is 12 amino acids long.

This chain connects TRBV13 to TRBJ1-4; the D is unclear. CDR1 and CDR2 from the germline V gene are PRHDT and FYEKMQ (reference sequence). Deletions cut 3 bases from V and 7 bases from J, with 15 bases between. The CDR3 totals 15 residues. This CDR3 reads CASSFGGIIAEKLFF. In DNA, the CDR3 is TGTGCCAGCAGCTTCGGAGGTATTATCGCTGAAAAACTGTTTTTT.

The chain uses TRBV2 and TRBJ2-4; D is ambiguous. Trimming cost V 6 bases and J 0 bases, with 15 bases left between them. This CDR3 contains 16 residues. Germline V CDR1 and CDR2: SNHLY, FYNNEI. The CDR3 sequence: CASSQNPTGAKNIQYF. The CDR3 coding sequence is TGTGCCAGCAGCCAAAATCCAACGGGAGCCAAAAACATTCAGTACTTC.

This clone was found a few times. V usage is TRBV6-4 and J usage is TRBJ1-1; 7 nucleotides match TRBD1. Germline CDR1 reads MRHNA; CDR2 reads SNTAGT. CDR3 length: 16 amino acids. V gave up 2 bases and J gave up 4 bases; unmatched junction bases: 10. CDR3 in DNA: TGTGCCAGCAGTGACGGAGGGGGCTACCCGGCCACTGAAGCTTTCTTT. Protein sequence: CASSDGGGYPATEAFF.

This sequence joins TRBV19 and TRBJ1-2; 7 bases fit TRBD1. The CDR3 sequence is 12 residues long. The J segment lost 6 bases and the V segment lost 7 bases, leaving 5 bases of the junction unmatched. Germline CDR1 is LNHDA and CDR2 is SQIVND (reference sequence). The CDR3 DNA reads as TGTGCCAGTAATGACAGGGAGGATGGCTACACCTTC. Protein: CASNDREDGYTF.

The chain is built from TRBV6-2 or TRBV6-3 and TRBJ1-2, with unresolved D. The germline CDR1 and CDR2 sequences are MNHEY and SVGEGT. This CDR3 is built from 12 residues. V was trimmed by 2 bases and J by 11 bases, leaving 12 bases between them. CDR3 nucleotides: TGTGCCAGCAGTTACGACGGACTGAGGTACACCTTC. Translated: CASSYDGLRYTF.

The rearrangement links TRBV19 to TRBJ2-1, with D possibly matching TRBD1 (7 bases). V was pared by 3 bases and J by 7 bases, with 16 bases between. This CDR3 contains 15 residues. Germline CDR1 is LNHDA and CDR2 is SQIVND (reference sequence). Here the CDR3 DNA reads TGTGCCAGTAGTATGTGGGCAGGGGGGACGAATGAGCAGTTCTTC. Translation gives CASSMWAGGTNEQFF.

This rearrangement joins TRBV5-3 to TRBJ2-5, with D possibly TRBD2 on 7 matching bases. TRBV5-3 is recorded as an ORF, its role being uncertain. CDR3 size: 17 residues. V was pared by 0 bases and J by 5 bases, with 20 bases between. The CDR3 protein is CARSLALCGGLGETQYF. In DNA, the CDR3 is TGTGCCAGAAGCTTGGCCTTATGCGGGGGCCTCGGTGAGACCCAGTACTTC.

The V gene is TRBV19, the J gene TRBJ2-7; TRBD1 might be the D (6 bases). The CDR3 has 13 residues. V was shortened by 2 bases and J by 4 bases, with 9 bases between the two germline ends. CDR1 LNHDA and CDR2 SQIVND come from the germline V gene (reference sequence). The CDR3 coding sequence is TGTGCCAGTAGTATATTAACAGGGTACGAGCAGTACTTC. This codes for CASSILTGYEQYF.

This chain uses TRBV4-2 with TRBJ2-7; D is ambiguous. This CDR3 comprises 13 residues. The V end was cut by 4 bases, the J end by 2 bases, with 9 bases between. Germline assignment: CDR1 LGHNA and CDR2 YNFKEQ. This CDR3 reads CASSPYQAYEQYF. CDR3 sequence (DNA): TGTGCCAGCAGCCCCTACCAAGCCTACGAGCAGTACTTC.

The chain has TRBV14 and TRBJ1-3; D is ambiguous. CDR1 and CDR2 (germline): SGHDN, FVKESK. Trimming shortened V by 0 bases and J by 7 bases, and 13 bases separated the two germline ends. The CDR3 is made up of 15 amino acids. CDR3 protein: CASSQDHTVWNTIYF. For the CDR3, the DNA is TGTGCCAGCAGCCAAGACCACACCGTCTGGAACACCATATATTTT.

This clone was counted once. For the CDR3, the DNA is TGTGCCAGCAGCCTAGTTATCGGGACTAGCGGGGGCTATAGAGGGAATGAGCAGTTCTTC. Amino acid sequence: CASSLVIGTSGGYRGNEQFF. This rearrangement joins TRBV14 to TRBJ2-1; 14 bases map to TRBD2. The CDR3 runs 20 residues. J lost 7 bases, V lost 4 bases, and 18 bases had no gene match. Germline values: CDR1 SGHDN, CDR2 FVKESK.

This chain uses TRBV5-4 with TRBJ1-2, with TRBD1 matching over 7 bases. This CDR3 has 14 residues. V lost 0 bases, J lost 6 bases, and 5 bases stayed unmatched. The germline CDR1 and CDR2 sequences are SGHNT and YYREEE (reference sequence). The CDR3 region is CASSLGNRGDGYTF. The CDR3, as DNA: TGTGCCAGCAGCTTGGGTAACAGGGGTGATGGCTACACCTTC.

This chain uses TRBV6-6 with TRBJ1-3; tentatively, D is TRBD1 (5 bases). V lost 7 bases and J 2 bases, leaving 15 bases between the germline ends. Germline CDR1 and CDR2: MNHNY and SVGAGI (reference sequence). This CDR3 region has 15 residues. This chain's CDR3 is CASMNRLKAGNTIYF. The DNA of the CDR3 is TGTGCCAGCATGAACAGGTTGAAGGCTGGAAACACCATATATTTT.

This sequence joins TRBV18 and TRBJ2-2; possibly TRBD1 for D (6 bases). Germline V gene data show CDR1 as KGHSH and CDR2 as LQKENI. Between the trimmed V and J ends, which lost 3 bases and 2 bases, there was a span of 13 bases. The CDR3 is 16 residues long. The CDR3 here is CASSPRAGANTGELFF. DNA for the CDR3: TGTGCCAGCTCACCCCGGGCAGGGGCCAACACCGGGGAGCTGTTTTTT.

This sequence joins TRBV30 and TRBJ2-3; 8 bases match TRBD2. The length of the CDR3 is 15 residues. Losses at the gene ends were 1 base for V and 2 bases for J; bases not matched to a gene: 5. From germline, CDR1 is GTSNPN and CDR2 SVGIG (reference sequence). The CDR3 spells CAWSAIGGATDTQYF. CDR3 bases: TGTGCCTGGAGTGCGATCGGGGGGGCCACAGATACGCAGTATTTT.

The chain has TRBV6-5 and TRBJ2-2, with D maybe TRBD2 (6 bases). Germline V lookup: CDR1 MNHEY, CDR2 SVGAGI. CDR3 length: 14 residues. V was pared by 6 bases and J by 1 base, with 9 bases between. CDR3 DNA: TGTGCCAGCAGATTGGGGGGGAACACCGGGGAGCTGTTTTTT. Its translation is CASRLGGNTGELFF.

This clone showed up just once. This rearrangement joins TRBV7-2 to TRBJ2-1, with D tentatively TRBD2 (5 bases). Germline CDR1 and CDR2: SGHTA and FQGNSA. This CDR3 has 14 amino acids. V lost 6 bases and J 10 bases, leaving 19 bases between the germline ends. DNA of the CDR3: TGTGCCAGCAGGTCCCTCCGGGGTCTAGGGGAGCAGTTCTTC. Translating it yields CASRSLRGLGEQFF.